A single sample gave rise to the 25 T cell receptor beta chains below, sequenced in a study of T cell clones after liver transplantation. Sequencing used immunoSEQ multiplex PCR; TCRdb keeps in-frame clones, though not all of them. The sample carries tens of thousands of clones, about 82% recorded once. This sample comprised CD4+ T cells from blood, obtained 24 months after liver transplant. These receptors were collected from a human patient who received a liver transplant. Some T cells may be supplied by the graft donor.

The chain employs TRBV9 and TRBJ2-2; the match to TRBD1 covers 8 bases. This CDR3 contains 16 residues. The germline V gene has CDR1 SGDLS and CDR2 YYNGEE. V gave up 3 bases and J gave up 0 bases; unmatched junction bases: 4. CDR3 sequence reads: CASSASQGANTGELFF. The CDR3, as DNA: TGTGCCAGCAGCGCCTCACAGGGGGCGAACACCGGGGAGCTGTTTTTT.

J is TRBJ1-5 and V is TRBV27, with a weak D call TRBD1 (6 bases). This CDR3 spans 12 amino acids. Germline V gene data show CDR1 as MNHEY and CDR2 as SMNVEV (reference sequence). Trimming took off 10 bases at V and 4 bases at J, with 11 bases between the two ends. CDR3 in amino acids: CAKDRRNQPQHF. The CDR3 DNA reads TGTGCCAAGGACAGACGAAATCAGCCCCAGCATTTT.

The chain uses TRBV2 and TRBJ2-2; D is undetermined. Trimming took off 6 bases at V and 6 bases at J, with 11 bases between the two ends. This CDR3 spans 13 amino acids. The V gene's germline CDR1 is SNHLY and CDR2 FYNNEI. The CDR3 DNA is TGTGCCAGCAGCCAGTCACGCCCCGGGGAGCTGTTTTTT. This sequence encodes CASSQSRPGELFF.

V usage is TRBV6-1 and J usage is TRBJ1-5; 9 bases are a match to TRBD1. CDR3 size: 20 residues. Germline trimming cut 4 bases from V and 3 bases from J; bases unmatched to any gene: 19. Germline loops: CDR1 MNHNS, CDR2 SASEGT. The DNA for the CDR3 is TGTGCCAGCAGTGCACTAACACCGGGACAGGGCGGTCGTGACAATCAGCCCCAGCATTTT. As protein: CASSALTPGQGGRDNQPQHF.

This sequence joins TRBV4-2 and TRBJ2-1; possible D gene TRBD2, 7 bases. CDR1 is LGHNA and CDR2 is YNFKEQ in the germline V gene. The germline V and J ends were trimmed by 4 bases and 6 bases, with 22 bases remaining between them. The CDR3 contains 17 residues. The CDR3 DNA reads TGTGCCAGCAGCCCGTTTGGCGGGGGCGTGGGAGCCAATGAGCAGTTCTTC. This translates into CASSPFGGGVGANEQFF.

The genes are TRBV5-6 and TRBJ1-3; D is perhaps TRBD1 (5 bases). There are 16 residues in the CDR3. Trimming stripped 0 bases from V and 0 bases from J, with 10 bases between. Germline V CDR1 and CDR2: SGHDT, YYEEEE. The CDR3 spells CASSLAHRSSGNTIYF. In DNA form, the CDR3 reads TGTGCCAGCAGCTTGGCGCACAGGAGCTCTGGAAACACCATATATTTT.

The V gene is TRBV7-2, the J gene TRBJ1-2, with a weak D call TRBD1 (6 bases). From germline, CDR1 is SGHTA and CDR2 FQGNSA. The CDR3 sequence is 13 residues long. V was shortened by 1 base and J by 3 bases, with 6 bases between the two germline ends. The CDR3 loop is CASSLDRDYGYTF. The CDR3 DNA is TGTGCCAGCAGCTTAGACAGGGACTATGGCTACACCTTC.

This CDR3 is CAISESSTPYEQYF. DNA of the CDR3: TGTGCCATCAGTGAGTCGTCGACACCTTACGAGCAGTACTTC. V is TRBV10-3 and J is TRBJ2-7; the D is unclear. CDR1 ENHRY and CDR2 SYGVKD come from the germline V gene. CDR3 size: 14 residues. V dropped 0 bases and J dropped 4 bases, with 10 bases sitting between them.

CDR3 amino acids: CASSLFRTGRIQYQETQYF. The DNA of the CDR3 is TGCGCCAGCAGCTTGTTCCGGACAGGGCGAATACAGTACCAAGAGACCCAGTACTTC. The chain joins TRBV5-1 to TRBJ2-5; 8 positions agree with TRBD1. The CDR3 spans 19 residues. From germline, CDR1 is SGHRS and CDR2 YFSETQ. The junction had 14 bases not matched to a gene; V was cut back by 1 base and J by 0 bases.

The chain uses TRBV11-3 and TRBJ2-2, with unresolved D. This CDR3 comprises 16 residues. V was trimmed by 1 base and J by 0 bases, leaving 9 bases between them. CDR1 and CDR2 (germline): SGHNT, YENEEA. The CDR3 DNA is TGTGCCAGCAGCTTAGGGATCCCGGCGAACACCGGGGAGCTGTTTTTT. This sequence encodes CASSLGIPANTGELFF.

The V gene is TRBV5-1, the J gene TRBJ2-3, with 8 bases that match TRBD1. This CDR3 has 13 residues. Germline V gene lookup returns CDR1 SGHRS and CDR2 YFSETQ. J gave up 3 bases and V 6 bases, and 3 bases lay outside the gene matches. CDR3 sequence: CASNRDRTDTQYF. The DNA of the CDR3 is TGCGCCAGCAACAGGGACAGGACAGATACGCAGTATTTT. The full variable domain, rest sourced from reference TRBV5-1 and TRBJ2-3, is KAGVTQTPRYLIKTRGQQVTLSCSPISGHRSVSWYQQTPGQGLQFLFEYFSETQRNKGNFPGRFSGRQFSNSRSEMNVSTLELGDSALYLCASNRDRTDTQYFGPGTRLTVL.

The chain couples TRBV28 to TRBJ2-1, with 7 bases fitting TRBD2. Unmatched junction bases numbered 10, after V lost 5 bases and J lost 6 bases. Germline V gene lookup returns CDR1 MDHEN and CDR2 SYDVKM. The CDR3 length is 15 residues. As DNA, the CDR3 is TGTGCCAGCAGTACGCGACTAGCTGTGGGCAATGAGCAGTTCTTC. It codes for CASSTRLAVGNEQFF.

There are a few counts of this clone. The genes are TRBV5-6 and TRBJ2-1, with D uncertain. Per germline, CDR1 SGHDT and CDR2 YYEEEE. This CDR3 comprises 15 residues. Trimming took off 0 bases at V and 0 bases at J, with 7 bases between the two ends. The chain's CDR3 is CASSLDSSSYNEQFF. The CDR3 DNA follows: TGTGCCAGCAGCTTGGACAGTAGCTCCTACAATGAGCAGTTCTTC.

This clone occurred a few times. The CDR3 spells CASGKRRELQLWQFF. For the CDR3, the DNA is TGTGCCAGCGGAAAGCGAAGAGAGCTACAGTTGTGGCAGTTCTTC. J is TRBJ2-1 and V is TRBV27; D gene uncertain. Trimming took 8 bases from V and 12 from J, leaving 26 bases between them. The CDR3 runs to 15 residues. Per germline, CDR1 MNHEY and CDR2 SMNVEV (reference sequence).

The rearrangement uses TRBV6-1 and TRBJ2-4; D is unclear. Deletions cut 2 bases from V and 0 bases from J, with 8 bases between. Germline V gene lookup returns CDR1 MNHNS and CDR2 SASEGT. The CDR3 runs 15 residues. CDR3 bases: TGTGCCAGCAGTGAACTCGGGCTAGCCAAAAACATTCAGTACTTC. It specifies CASSELGLAKNIQYF.

This chain joins TRBV27 and TRBJ2-5, with 10 nucleotides matching TRBD2. J was trimmed by 5 bases and V by 8 bases; bases with no gene match: 11. This CDR3 contains 15 residues. Germline values: CDR1 MNHEY, CDR2 SMNVEV (reference sequence). CDR3 coding DNA: TGTGCCAGCCGTATTAGCGGGGGGCTAGTGGAGACCCAGTACTTC. Its translation is CASRISGGLVETQYF.

This rearrangement joins TRBV4-1 to TRBJ2-4, with 16 positions matching TRBD2. Unmatched junction bases numbered 5, after V lost 3 bases and J lost 3 bases. Germline loops: CDR1 MGHRA, CDR2 YSYEKL. The CDR3 spans 18 residues. CDR3 sequence: CASSQAGTSGRGKNIQYF. The CDR3 DNA sequence: TGCGCCAGCAGCCAGGCCGGGACTAGCGGGAGGGGCAAAAACATTCAGTACTTC.

The genes are TRBV27 and TRBJ2-7; D is possibly TRBD1 or TRBD2 (5 bases each). V shed 5 bases and J shed 3 bases, with 14 bases lying between them. Germline CDR1 reads MNHEY; CDR2 reads SMNVEV (reference sequence). The CDR3 totals 14 residues. CDR3 region: CASSPPPGLYEQYF. For the CDR3, the DNA is TGTGCCAGCAGTCCCCCCCCGGGGCTCTACGAGCAGTACTTC.

The CDR3 region is CASSPGQGAIEQYF. In DNA form, the CDR3 reads TGTGCCAGCAGCCCGGGACAGGGAGCAATCGAGCAGTACTTC. The chain combines TRBV7-9 with TRBJ2-7; 9 bases agree with TRBD1. Per germline, CDR1 SEHNR and CDR2 FQNEAQ (reference sequence). The junction had 8 bases not matched to a gene; V was cut back by 5 bases and J by 6 bases. This CDR3 contains 14 residues.

The chain carries TRBV6-5 and TRBJ2-1; D is perhaps TRBD2 (7 bases). CDR3 length equals 12 residues. The germline CDR1 and CDR2 sequences are MNHEY and SVGAGI. V dropped 8 bases and J dropped 12 bases, with 17 bases sitting between them. CDR3 coding DNA: TGTGCCAGCGAAAGGGGGGGGTCATCGCAGTTCTTC. Residues: CASERGGSSQFF.

The count of this clone is one. The chain has TRBV11-2 and TRBJ2-1, with 11 bases matching TRBD2. Trimming cost V 7 bases and J 4 bases; bases outside gene matches: 3. CDR1 SGHAT and CDR2 FQNNGV come from the germline V gene. The CDR3 has 14 residues. CDR3: CASTRTSGYNEQFF. In DNA, the CDR3 is TGTGCCAGCACCCGGACTAGCGGGTACAATGAGCAGTTCTTC.

This rearrangement joins TRBV7-2 to TRBJ1-5; D call uncertain. This CDR3 contains 12 residues. The V gene lost 5 bases and the J gene lost 7 bases, with 9 bases spanning the gap. The germline V gene encodes CDR1 SGHTA and CDR2 FQGNSA. The CDR3 here is CASSPAGQPQHF. In DNA form, the CDR3 reads TGTGCCAGCAGCCCCGCGGGACAGCCCCAGCATTTT.

This chain connects TRBV4-3 to TRBJ2-1; 9 positions match TRBD1. CDR1 and CDR2 from the germline V gene are LGHNA and YSLEER. This CDR3 is 15 amino acids long. The V segment lost 1 base and the J segment 7 bases; nucleotides outside the gene matches: 5. This chain's CDR3 is CASSQVGDRVNEQFF. CDR3 coding DNA: TGCGCCAGCAGCCAAGTCGGGGACAGGGTGAATGAGCAGTTCTTC.

The rearrangement links TRBV27 to TRBJ1-2; a weak D match, TRBD1 (6 bases). The germline V and J ends were trimmed by 2 bases and 6 bases, with 13 bases remaining between them. CDR3 length: 14 residues. In germline, CDR1 is MNHEY, CDR2 SMNVEV (reference sequence). CDR3 region: CASSLISGADGYTF. The CDR3 DNA reads as TGTGCCAGCAGTTTAATATCAGGGGCTGATGGCTACACCTTC.

The V call is TRBV5-4, the J call TRBJ1-4; TRBD1 aligns across 9 bases. CDR1 is SGHNT, CDR2 YYREEE, per germline (reference sequence). The V and J ends lost 2 bases and 8 bases, in that order; junction bases with no gene match: 7. The CDR3 spans 15 residues. The DNA of the CDR3 is TGTGCCAGCAGCTTAGGTTTGGACAGGGGAGAAAAACTGTTTTTT. Translation gives CASSLGLDRGEKLFF.